The 23 T cell receptor beta chains below all came from one sample that was sequenced in a study of radiotherapy plus CTLA-4 blockade in lung cancer. The repertoire was sequenced with immunoSEQ multiplex PCR; TCRdb's copy has only in-frame clones and lacks some. The table lists 100,000 or so clones, under 85% of them singletons. Specimen: peripheral blood, collected from a patient treated with radiotherapy plus ipilimumab. The receptors originated from a human donor with non-small cell lung cancer that progressed on radiotherapy plus ipilimumab.

V usage is TRBV5-1 and J usage is TRBJ1-3; D gene ambiguous. V was trimmed by 0 bases and J by 0 bases, leaving 10 bases between them. The CDR3 contains 16 residues. Germline CDR1 and CDR2: SGHRS and YFSETQ. CDR3 sequence: CASSLAEIRSGNTIYF. The CDR3 region has the DNA TGCGCCAGCAGCTTGGCCGAAATCCGCTCTGGAAACACCATATATTTT.

V and J are TRBV19 and TRBJ2-5; D perhaps matches TRBD1 (6 bases). V shed 5 bases and J shed 1 base, with 8 bases lying between them. The CDR3 extends over 13 amino acids. Germline-derived CDR1 and CDR2 are LNHDA and SQIVND (reference sequence). For the CDR3, the DNA is TGTGCCAGTAGTCGGGACACCCAAGAGACCCAGTACTTC. It translates to CASSRDTQETQYF.

The V and J genes are TRBV30 and TRBJ1-2; the D gene is possibly TRBD1 (6 bases). This CDR3 has 14 residues. Trimming removed 0 bases from V and 5 bases from J, with 13 bases in between. Germline V gene sequence: CDR1 GTSNPN, CDR2 SVGIG (reference sequence). CDR3 in amino acids: CAWSVRGRSYGYTF. CDR3 sequence (DNA): TGTGCCTGGAGTGTACGGGGGCGTTCTTATGGCTACACCTTC.

This chain connects TRBV5-8 to TRBJ1-2; the D gene is possibly TRBD1 (6 bases). Trimming took off 4 bases at V and 8 bases at J, with 21 bases between the two ends. Per germline, CDR1 SGHTS and CDR2 YDEGEE. This CDR3 contains 15 residues. The CDR3 nucleotides are TGTGCCAGCAGCACCGAGACAGGCTCAGAGGGCGGCTACACCTTC. This sequence encodes CASSTETGSEGGYTF.

This clone showed up just a few times. V usage is TRBV19 and J usage is TRBJ2-3; 14 bases align to TRBD2. The CDR3 has 15 amino acids. Germline V gives CDR1 LNHDA, CDR2 SQIVND (reference sequence). After removal of 7 bases from V and 6 bases from J, the junction contained 6 bases not matched to a gene. CDR3: CASTLRTSGRDTQYF. Here the CDR3 DNA reads TGTGCCAGTACCCTCCGGACTAGCGGGAGGGATACGCAGTATTTT. Full variable domain (missing parts from reference TRBV19 and TRBJ2-3): DGGITQSPKYLFRKEGQNVTLSCEQNLNHDAMYWYRQDPGQGLRLIYYSQIVNDFQKGDIAEGYSVSREKKESFPLTVTSAQKNPTAFYLCASTLRTSGRDTQYFGPGTRLTVL.

This sequence joins TRBV9 and TRBJ2-5; no clear D gene. The germline V gene has CDR1 SGDLS and CDR2 YYNGEE. Trimming pared 3 bases from V and 5 bases from J, leaving 17 bases between. This CDR3 spans 15 amino acids. The CDR3 DNA sequence: TGTGCCAGCAGCGGGTTATACGGGCCCCGGGAGACCCAGTACTTC. Translation: CASSGLYGPRETQYF.

The J gene is TRBJ2-2, the V gene TRBV5-1, with D uncertain. V lost 2 bases, J lost 1 base, and 12 bases lay in between. Germline-derived CDR1 and CDR2 are SGHRS and YFSETQ. The CDR3 covers 16 residues. CDR3: CASSFDSELNTGELFF. For the CDR3, the DNA is TGCGCCAGCAGCTTTGACTCAGAACTGAACACCGGGGAGCTGTTTTTT.

This clone was seen once. The chain links TRBV11-3 to TRBJ1-1, with unresolved D. Germline CDR1 is SGHNT and CDR2 is YENEEA. Trimming took off 5 bases at V and 1 base at J, with 8 bases between the two ends. The CDR3 contains 13 residues. The CDR3 protein is CASSLTENTEAFF. The CDR3 DNA is TGTGCCAGCAGCCTTACAGAGAACACTGAAGCTTTCTTT.

CDR3 residues: CASSFAGVTGELFF. The CDR3 DNA is TGTGCCAGCAGCTTCGCAGGGGTCACCGGGGAGCTGTTTTTT. The V call is TRBV5-4, the J call TRBJ2-2, with D possibly matching TRBD1 (6 bases). V was cut by 2 bases and J by 4 bases, with 9 bases left in between. The germline CDR1 and CDR2 sequences are SGHNT and YYREEE (reference sequence). The CDR3 loop spans 14 amino acids.

This chain joins TRBV18 and TRBJ1-5; no reliable D call. Deletions cut 5 bases from V and 1 base from J, with 9 bases between. CDR1 KGHSH and CDR2 LQKENI come from the germline V gene. The CDR3 extends over 14 amino acids. The CDR3 DNA sequence: TGTGCCAGCTCATCGGATACGAGCAATCAGCCCCAGCATTTT. This sequence encodes CASSSDTSNQPQHF.

The chain combines TRBV29-1 with TRBJ1-1, with D possibly matching TRBD1 (5 bases). Germline lookup yields CDR1 SQVTM and CDR2 ANQGSEA. V was clipped by 7 bases and J by 6 bases, with 12 bases between them. CDR3 size: 11 residues. The CDR3 DNA sequence: TGCAGCGCTGGGACTGTGGCTGAAGCTTTCTTT. It codes for CSAGTVAEAFF.

This chain links TRBV6-1 with TRBJ1-1; 7 bases line up with TRBD1. J gave up 4 bases and V 1 base, and 3 bases lay outside the gene matches. Germline V gives CDR1 MNHNS, CDR2 SASEGT. The CDR3 spans 14 residues. The CDR3 coding sequence is TGTGCCAGCAGTGAAGGAGGACAGGTCACTGAAGCTTTCTTT. Residues: CASSEGGQVTEAFF.

The DNA of the CDR3 is TGTGCCAGCAGCACGCCCGGGACTAGCGTTGCCGAGCAGTACTTC. Protein: CASSTPGTSVAEQYF. The chain couples TRBV11-3 to TRBJ2-7, with 10 bases identical to TRBD2. Trimming took 5 bases from V and 6 from J; bases not matched to a gene: 10. Germline CDR1 and CDR2: SGHNT and YENEEA. The CDR3 runs 15 residues.

The chain recombines TRBV6-1 with TRBJ1-2; no clear D gene. The germline V gene has CDR1 MNHNS and CDR2 SASEGT. V gave up 6 bases and J gave up 3 bases, with 17 bases separating them. This CDR3 comprises 15 residues. CDR3 nucleotide sequence: TGTGCCAGCAGCCTGATTTACCTACCGGACTATGGCTACACCTTC. Translation: CASSLIYLPDYGYTF.

The rearrangement links TRBV27 to TRBJ2-2; D gene unclear. V was shortened by 4 bases and J by 3 bases, with 6 bases between the two germline ends. The CDR3 has 13 residues. The germline V gene encodes CDR1 MNHEY and CDR2 SMNVEV (reference sequence). The DNA of the CDR3 is TGTGCCAGCAGTTGGTGGGACACCGGGGAGCTGTTTTTT. Translation: CASSWWDTGELFF.

The V call is TRBV13, the J call TRBJ1-5; no definite D call. Trimming removed 4 bases from V and 9 bases from J, with 16 bases in between. This CDR3 is built from 14 residues. Germline values: CDR1 PRHDT, CDR2 FYEKMQ (reference sequence). The CDR3 reads CASSSGRTSGPQHF. The CDR3 DNA follows: TGTGCCAGCAGCTCCGGACGGACCTCGGGGCCCCAGCATTTT.

The chain recombines TRBV5-4 with TRBJ2-7; 11 bases align to TRBD2. The trim removed 3 bases at V and 0 bases at J, leaving 5 bases unmatched. The CDR3 loop spans 16 amino acids. The germline gives CDR1 SGHNT, CDR2 YYREEE (reference sequence). As DNA, the CDR3 is TGTGCCAGCAGCTCCGGACTAGCGGGCTACTCCTACGAGCAGTACTTC. This encodes CASSSGLAGYSYEQYF.

The chain employs TRBV7-2 and TRBJ2-2; 8 nucleotides align to TRBD2. Germline-derived CDR1 and CDR2 are SGHTA and FQGNSA. The CDR3 runs to 17 residues. Germline trimming cut 5 bases from V and 3 bases from J; bases unmatched to any gene: 11. The CDR3 loop is CASSPPGGSSHTGELFF. The CDR3 nucleotides are TGTGCCAGCAGCCCCCCGGGAGGGAGTAGTCACACCGGGGAGCTGTTTTTT.

The chain uses TRBV30 and TRBJ1-6; D gene ambiguous. Germline V lookup: CDR1 GTSNPN, CDR2 SVGIG (reference sequence). CDR3 length: 12 amino acids. The V end was cut by 7 bases, the J end by 6 bases, with 10 bases between. The CDR3 spells CASSWGNSPLHF. Written as DNA, the CDR3 is TGTGCCTCAAGCTGGGGTAATTCACCCCTCCACTTT.

The J gene is TRBJ1-3, the V gene TRBV29-1; no clear D gene. CDR1 and CDR2 from the germline V gene are SQVTM and ANQGSEA. The CDR3 runs 13 residues. The V end lost 3 bases, the J end lost 0 bases, and 6 bases lay between the germline ends. CDR3 amino acids: CSVEPISGNTIYF. In nucleotides, the CDR3 is TGCAGCGTTGAGCCGATCTCTGGAAACACCATATATTTT.

V usage is TRBV15 and J usage is TRBJ2-5; possibly TRBD2 for D (6 bases). V lost 3 bases, J lost 4 bases, and 12 bases lay in between. CDR1 is LNHNV and CDR2 is YYDKDF in the germline V gene (reference sequence). The CDR3 contains 14 residues. The CDR3 sequence is CATSRKTRGETQYF. In DNA form, the CDR3 reads TGTGCCACCAGCAGGAAGACTAGGGGAGAGACCCAGTACTTC. Drawing the rest from reference TRBV15 and TRBJ2-5, the complete variable domain is DAMVIQNPRYQVTQFGKPVTLSCSQTLNHNVMYWYQQKSSQAPKLLFHYYDKDFNNEADTPDNFQSRRPNTSFCFLDIRSPGLGDTAMYLCATSRKTRGETQYFGPGTRLLVL.

As for this clone: Other DNA sequences in the sample encode the same CDR3. The V gene is TRBV5-5, the J gene TRBJ1-5; the D is unclear. Per the germline V gene, CDR1 is SGHKS and CDR2 is YYEKEE (reference sequence). V lost 1 base, J lost 5 bases, and 7 bases lay in between. There are 13 residues in the CDR3. In nucleotides, the CDR3 is TGTGCCAGCAGCTTGCTTTGGGATCAGCCCCAGCATTTT. It translates to CASSLLWDQPQHF.

V is TRBV11-2 and J is TRBJ2-7, with unresolved D. The CDR3 totals 14 residues. Germline loops: CDR1 SGHAT, CDR2 FQNNGV. The V end lost 0 bases, the J end lost 2 bases, and 8 bases lay between the germline ends. CDR3 sequence (DNA): TGTGCCAGCAGCTTAGAAGGGTTCACCTACGAGCAGTACTTC. The encoded protein is CASSLEGFTYEQYF.